This T cell receptor beta chain was sequenced for a study of CD8 T cells in Susac syndrome. TCR beta was sequenced from blood CD8+ and CD4+ T cells. Purification of the CD8+ and CD4+ T cells relied on negative isolation, and TEMRA cells underwent FACS enrichment. cDNA came from around 0.5 to 1 ug RNA primed by random hexamers. A multiplex approach, immunoSEQ multiplex PCR, amplified TCR beta CDR3 across 54 Vbeta and 13 Jbeta. TCRdb redid the calling of the immunoSEQ multiplex PCR reads with MiXCR, one entry per CDR3 protein. The profile shows about 120,000 distinct CDR3 sequences, about nine tenths of them singletons. This clonotype occurred a few times. Its antigen is unidentified. V trimming: 3 bases; J trimming: 0 bases; junction bases outside the gene matches: 8. The CDR3 covers 16 residues. The germline V gene has CDR1 SGHRS and CDR2 YFSETQ. Overall study results and limits: As the study acknowledged, the number of individuals who were part of its TCR sequencing and HLA analysis was relatively small.

This receptor was identified in a human donor in good health. The source material was CD4+ T cells from PBMCs. The chain combines TRBV5-1 with TRBJ2-7; 8 bases line up with TRBD2. CDR3 loop: CASSSKRSGSSYEQYF. The CDR3 DNA reads TGCGCCAGCAGCTCAAAGAGGAGCGGGAGCTCCTACGAGCAGTACTTC.